This entry lists 8 T cell receptor beta chains sequenced from one sample in a study of Graves' ophthalmopathy and Graves' hyperthyroidism. The TCR beta CDR3 regions underwent amplification from RNA transcripts. HTBI primers were employed in first-round RT-PCR, then a second-round multiplex PCR followed. TCRdb reanalysed the multiplex PCR reads using MiXCR and keeps one entry per CDR3 protein. The data show about 1.1 million distinct CDR3 sequences, with less than 45% seen just once and around 10% held by the top ten. Sequencing was performed on peripheral blood or thyroid tissue (not recorded which). The source of these receptors is an adult man with Graves' hyperthyroidism.

The J gene is TRBJ2-7, the V gene TRBV6-6; D call uncertain. With 8 bases removed from V and 6 bases from J, the gap between germline ends came to 8 bases. This CDR3 has 10 residues. Germline V CDR1 and CDR2: MNHNY, SVGAGI (reference sequence). As DNA, the CDR3 is TGTGCCAGCGGGAAGACCGAGCAGTACTTC. Encoded protein: CASGKTEQYF.

Only one count was recorded for this clonotype. A junction end diverges from the germline sequence, so it may reflect a read error. The V and J genes are TRBV15 and TRBJ1-1; D is unclear. This CDR3 spans 13 amino acids. CDR1 and CDR2 (germline): LNHNV, YYDKDF (reference sequence). The CDR3 loop is CAASRIENTEAFF. The CDR3 DNA sequence: TGTGCCGCCAGCAGAATTGAGAACACTGAAGCTTTCTTT.

This clonotype was recorded at least ten times. The chain carries TRBV7-2 and TRBJ2-7; 10 bases agree with TRBD2. The V gene's germline CDR1 is SGHTA and CDR2 FQGNSA. This CDR3 comprises 14 residues. Germline trimming cut 0 bases from V and 4 bases from J; bases unmatched to any gene: 0. CDR3 nucleotides: TGTGCCAGCAGCTTAGCGGGACTAGCGTACGAGCAGTACTTC. It is translated as CASSLAGLAYEQYF.

As regards this clonotype: A much larger clone lies one base from this, so it may be a read error. Since no conserved phenylalanine or tryptophan closes the CDR3, a read error is the likely cause. The chain combines TRBV5-1 with TRBJ1-2, with 9 bases aligning to TRBD1. V lost 3 bases and J lost 6; bases outside the gene matches: 3. CDR1 is SGHRS and CDR2 is YFSETQ in the germline V gene. The CDR3 is 13 residues long. For the CDR3, the DNA is TGCGCCAGCAGCTGGGGACAGGGTGATGGCTACACCTCC. Residues: CASSWGQGDGYTS.

The CDR3, as DNA: TGTGCCAGCAGGGACAGATACACAGATACGCAGTATTTT. Residues: CASRDRYTDTQYF. V gene TRBV10-3 combines with J gene TRBJ2-3; 7 nucleotides align to TRBD1. Per the germline V gene, CDR1 is ENHRY and CDR2 is SYGVKD. The CDR3 length is 13 residues. With V trimmed by 10 bases and J by 2 bases, 6 bases remained unmatched.

Turning to this clonotype: Since a much larger clone is just one base distant, this may be a read error. The chain combines TRBV7-3 with TRBJ2-5; 7 bases map to TRBD1. J gave up 2 bases and V 5 bases, and 5 bases lay outside the gene matches. The CDR3 is made up of 14 amino acids. Per the germline V gene, CDR1 is SGHTA and CDR2 is FQGTGA. CDR3 DNA sequence: TGTGCCAGCAGCCACCGGGACAGACAAGAGACCCAGTACTTC. The encoded protein is CASSHRDRQETQYF.

This clonotype appeared many times. The rearrangement links TRBV10-3 to TRBJ1-5, with a weak D call TRBD1 (5 bases). The length of the CDR3 is 16 residues. Germline CDR1 and CDR2: ENHRY and SYGVKD. Between the trimmed V and J ends, which lost 4 bases and 0 bases, there was a span of 13 bases. Here the CDR3 reads CAISGGTGNSNQPQHF. CDR3 nucleotides: TGTGCCATCAGTGGGGGAACAGGCAATAGCAATCAGCCCCAGCATTTT.

This chain links TRBV9 with TRBJ1-3; no firm D call. Per the germline V gene, CDR1 is SGDLS and CDR2 is YYNGEE. V lost 0 bases, J lost 2 bases, and 6 bases lay in between. The CDR3 extends over 14 amino acids. The CDR3 DNA is TGTGCCAGCAGCGTAGACGTTGCTGGAAACACCATATATTTT. Its translation: CASSVDVAGNTIYF.